This T cell receptor beta chain was sequenced for a study of shared clonotypes between healthy human individuals. Study-wide findings and caveats: Relative to memory subsets, naive subsets generally showed larger estimated richness.

This clone showed up just a few times. Its antigen is as yet unknown. This table comes from immunoSEQ multiplex PCR, and its TCRdb copy is limited to in-frame clones, with some not included. This sample has over a million clones; approximately 76% occur once, and the top ten carry 1.4%. The CDR3 is made up of 12 amino acids. V lost 2 bases to trimming and J lost 10 bases, with 10 bases between them. The germline V gene encodes CDR1 KGHSH and CDR2 LQKENI. The material sequenced was memory CD4+ T cells sorted from blood. Indicated subset: CD45RA-negative fraction. V usage is TRBV18 and J usage is TRBJ2-3; D is possibly TRBD2 (5 bases). This sequence was found in a man in his late teens or twenties in good health. The CDR3 DNA is TGTGCCAGCTCACCAGAGGGATCGCCGCAGTATTTT. It codes for CASSPEGSPQYF.